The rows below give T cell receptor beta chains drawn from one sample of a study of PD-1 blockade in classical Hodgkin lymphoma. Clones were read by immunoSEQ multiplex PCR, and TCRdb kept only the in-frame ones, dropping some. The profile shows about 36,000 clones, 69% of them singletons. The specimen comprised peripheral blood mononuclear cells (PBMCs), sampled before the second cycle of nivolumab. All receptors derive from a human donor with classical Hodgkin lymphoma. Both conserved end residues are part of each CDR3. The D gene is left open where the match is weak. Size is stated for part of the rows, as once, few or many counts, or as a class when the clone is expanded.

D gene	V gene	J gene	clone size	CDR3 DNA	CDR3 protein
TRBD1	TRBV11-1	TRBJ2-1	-	TGTGCCAGCAGCTTATACGGACAGGGCCCCAATGAGCAGTTCTTC	CASSLYGQGPNEQFF
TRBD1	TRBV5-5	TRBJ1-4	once	TGTGCCAGCAGCGAAAACAGGGGGCGCGAAAAACTGTTTTTT	CASSENRGREKLFF
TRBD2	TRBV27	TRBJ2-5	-	TGTGCCAGCAGGCCCAGGAGGGTCGGGGGGCAAGAGACCCAGTACTTC	CASRPRRVGGQETQYF
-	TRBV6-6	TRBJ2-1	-	TGTGCCAGCAGTTATGGTCTAGGTAGTTCGAATGAGCAGTTCTTC	CASSYGLGSSNEQFF
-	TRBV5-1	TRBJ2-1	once	TGCGCCAGCAGCCTGGACGGCAGCTCCTACAATGAGCAGTTCTTC	CASSLDGSSYNEQFF
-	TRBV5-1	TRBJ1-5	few	TGCGCCAGCAGCTTGGCCAGCGGCCAGCCCCAGCATTTT	CASSLASGQPQHF
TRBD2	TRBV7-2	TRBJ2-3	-	TGTGCCAGCAGCTTGACTAGCGGCACAGATACGCAGTATTTT	CASSLTSGTDTQYF
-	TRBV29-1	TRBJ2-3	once	TGCAGCGTTCCAAGATACACAGATACGCAGTATTTT	CSVPRYTDTQYF
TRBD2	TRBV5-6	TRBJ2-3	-	TGTGCCAGCAGCATACGCTGGACTAGGGACACAGATACGCAGTATTTT	CASSIRWTRDTDTQYF
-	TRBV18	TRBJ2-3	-	TGTGCCAGCTCACCCCGGGACTTCACAGATACGCAGTATTTT	CASSPRDFTDTQYF
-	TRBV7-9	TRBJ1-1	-	TGTGCCAGCAGCTTAGGTACAGGGAGGAACACTGAAGCTTTCTTT	CASSLGTGRNTEAFF
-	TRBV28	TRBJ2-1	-	TGTGCCAGCAGTCTTGACCAAGTCCGTAGCAATGAGCAGTTCTTC	CASSLDQVRSNEQFF
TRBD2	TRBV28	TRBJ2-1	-	TGTGCCAGCAAGTCTGCTAGCGGGAGCCCTTCCTACAATGAGCAGTTCTTC	CASKSASGSPSYNEQFF
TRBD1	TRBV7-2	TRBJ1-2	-	TGTGCCAGCAGCTTGAGCGGAACCCTTCGACAGGGTAGAAATGGCTACACCTTC	CASSLSGTLRQGRNGYTF
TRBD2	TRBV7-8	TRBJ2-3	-	TGTGCCAGCAGCTGGGGACTAGAATATACGCAGTATTTT	CASSWGLEYTQYF
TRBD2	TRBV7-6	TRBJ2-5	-	TGTGCCAGCAGCTTAGGAGGTAGCGGGGTAGAGACCCAGTACTTC	CASSLGGSGVETQYF
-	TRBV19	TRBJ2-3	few	TGTGCCAGTAGTCAAGGGGTGGTTGGGACAGATACGCAGTATTTT	CASSQGVVGTDTQYF
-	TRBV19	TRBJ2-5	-	TGTGCCAGTACTAAAGTATGGGGTCCACAAGAGACCCAGTACTTC	CASTKVWGPQETQYF
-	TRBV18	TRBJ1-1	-	TGTGCCAGCTCAGCAGGGGTCATGAACACTGAAGCTTTCTTT	CASSAGVMNTEAFF
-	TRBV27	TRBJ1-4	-	TGTGCCAGCAGTTCAGGATCCGAAAAACTGTTTTTT	CASSSGSEKLFF
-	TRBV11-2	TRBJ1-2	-	TGTGCCAGCAGCCAATTAAGGTCAGGGTATGGCTACACCTTC	CASSQLRSGYGYTF
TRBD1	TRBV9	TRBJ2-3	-	TGTGCCAGCAGCGCTGGACAGGATGGTACGCAGTATTTT	CASSAGQDGTQYF
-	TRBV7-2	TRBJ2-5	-	TGTGCCAGCAGCTTAATTTTGGTCCAAGAGACCCAGTACTTC	CASSLILVQETQYF
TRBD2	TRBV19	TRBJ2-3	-	TGTGCCAGTAGTATAGATCGTGAGACTAGCGACACAGATACGCAGTATTTT	CASSIDRETSDTDTQYF
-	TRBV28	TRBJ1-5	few	TGTGCCAGCAAAGTTGGGGTAAATCAGCCCCAGCATTTT	CASKVGVNQPQHF
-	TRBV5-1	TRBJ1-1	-	TGCGCCAGCAGCTTTGGCACCGTGGCGGCCAATGAAGCTTTCTTT	CASSFGTVAANEAFF
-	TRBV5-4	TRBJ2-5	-	TGTGCCAGCAGCTTAAACAGGGTAGAGACCCAGTACTTC	CASSLNRVETQYF
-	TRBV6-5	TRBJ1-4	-	TGTGCCAGCAGTTACTCGATAGGGGGGGGCGGAGAAAAACTGTTTTTT	CASSYSIGGGGEKLFF
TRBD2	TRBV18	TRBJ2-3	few	TGTGCCAGCTCACCAGGCGGGCGGGGGTTACGAACCGCAGATACGCAGTATTTT	CASSPGGRGLRTADTQYF
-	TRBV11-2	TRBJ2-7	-	TGTGCCAGCAGCTTAGAGTTAGCGGCCTCCTACGAGCAGTACTTC	CASSLELAASYEQYF
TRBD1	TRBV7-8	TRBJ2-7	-	TGTGCCAGCAGCTACCGGGACAGGGCCTACGAGCAGTACTTC	CASSYRDRAYEQYF
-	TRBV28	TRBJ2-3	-	TGTGCCAGCAGCCGGGATCCTAGCACAGATACGCAGTATTTT	CASSRDPSTDTQYF
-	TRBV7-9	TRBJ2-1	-	TGTGCCAGCAGCCCCGGCAGGGGACTCACGGGACGGGAGCAGTTCTTC	CASSPGRGLTGREQFF
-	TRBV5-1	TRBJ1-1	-	TGCGCCAGCAGCTTGGGACAACCGAACACTGAAGCTTTCTTT	CASSLGQPNTEAFF
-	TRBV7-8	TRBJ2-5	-	TGTGCCAGCAGCCAAGCCCCGGGACACCCACAAGAGACCCAGTACTTC	CASSQAPGHPQETQYF
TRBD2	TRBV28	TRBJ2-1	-	TGTGCCAGCAGTTTTTTCTCCGGCGGGAGGGGGGCCGGGGCGTTCTTC	CASSFFSGGRGAGAFF
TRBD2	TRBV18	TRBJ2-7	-	TGTGCCAGCTCACCACCGGGGGGGTTCACCTACGAGCAGTACTTC	CASSPPGGFTYEQYF
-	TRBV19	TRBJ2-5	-	TGTGCCAGCGCACTCCAGGGTCAAGGGACCCAGTACTTC	CASALQGQGTQYF
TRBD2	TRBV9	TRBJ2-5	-	TGTGCCAGCAGCGTAGATGGGGCGGGAGGGGAGACCCAGTACTTC	CASSVDGAGGETQYF
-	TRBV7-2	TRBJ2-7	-	TGTGCCAGCAGCTCCTACTACGAGCAGTACTTC	CASSSYYEQYF